This T cell receptor (beta chain) was recovered during a study of control samples from healthy donors and cancer patients (TCRdb year 2020). CDR1 and CDR2 were assigned from the germline V gene as SQVTM and ANQGSEA. The CDR3 has 12 amino acids, counting the end cysteine and phenylalanine. Only the CDR3 DNA is retained, 36 bases long and in frame from the first base. V ends up 8 bases short and J 2 bases short, with an unmatched junction base count of 4. Comment on this clone: Its specific antigen is unknown. Base qualities are missing; no much larger clone stands one base away.

The method behind the library was the immunoSEQ multiplex PCR assay. TCRdb re-hosts the immuneACCESS table, in-frame sequences only. Its copies lack some clones; in the studies checked, an unresolved V gene accounts for under half of them, and the cause for the rest is not known. This sample is represented by around 170,000 clones; 80% to 95% of them were singletons. Approximately 0.7% of the sample is taken by the ten largest. Input material: blood. The chain employs TRBV29-1 and TRBJ2-7; 9 junctional bases match TRBD1. The receptor was isolated from a woman aged 25 to 45 in good health. The CDR3 protein is CSTRDRAYEQYF. In nucleotides, the sequence is TGCAGCACCCGGGACAGGGCCTACGAGCAGTACTTC.